This T cell receptor (beta chain) stems from a study of cytomegalovirus exposure and HLA in healthy donors. The PCR was carried out with 60 Vbeta primers and 13 Jbeta primers. Method: immunoSEQ multiplex PCR; TCRdb's copy keeps in-frame clones and lacks some. Its table records around 75,000 clones. Concerning this clone: The antigen remains undetermined.

Study-wide findings and caveats: The majority of TCR sequences were rare, yet some public TCRs appeared in many donors.

The CDR3 is 16 amino acids. Trimming cost V 0 bases and J 6 bases; bases outside gene matches: 10. Germline lookup yields CDR1 MNHEY and CDR2 SVGAGI. The sequencing input was PBMCs. The chain joins TRBV6-5 to TRBJ1-1; 7 bases align to TRBD1. This clonotype was obtained from a man aged 45-65 years in good health and CMV-seropositive. As DNA, the CDR3 is TGTGCCAGCAGTTACTCGATAGCAGGGGGACGTTCTGAAGCTTTCTTT. As protein: CASSYSIAGGRSEAFF.